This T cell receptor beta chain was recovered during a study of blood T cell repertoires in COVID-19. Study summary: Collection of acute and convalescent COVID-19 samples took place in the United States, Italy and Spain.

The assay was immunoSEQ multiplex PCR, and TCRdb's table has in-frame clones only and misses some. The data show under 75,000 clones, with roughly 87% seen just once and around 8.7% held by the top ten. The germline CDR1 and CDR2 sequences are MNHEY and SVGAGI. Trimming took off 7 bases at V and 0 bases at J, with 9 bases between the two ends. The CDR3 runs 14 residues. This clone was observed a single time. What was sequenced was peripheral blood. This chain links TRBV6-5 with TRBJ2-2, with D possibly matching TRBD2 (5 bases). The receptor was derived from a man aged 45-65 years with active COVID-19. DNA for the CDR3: TGTGCCAGCAACACGGGGACGAACACCGGGGAGCTGTTTTTT. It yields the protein CASNTGTNTGELFF.